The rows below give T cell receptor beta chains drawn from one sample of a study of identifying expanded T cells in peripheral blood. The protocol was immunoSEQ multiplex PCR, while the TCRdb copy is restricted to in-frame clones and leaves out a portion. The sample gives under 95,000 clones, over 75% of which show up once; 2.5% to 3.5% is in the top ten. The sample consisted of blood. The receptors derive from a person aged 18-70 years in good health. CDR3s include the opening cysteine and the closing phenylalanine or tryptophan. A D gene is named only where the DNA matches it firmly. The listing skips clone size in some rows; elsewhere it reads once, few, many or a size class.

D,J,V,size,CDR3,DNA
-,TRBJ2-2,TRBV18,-,CASSPDRNPNTGELFF,TGTGCCAGCTCACCAGACAGAAACCCGAACACCGGGGAGCTGTTTTTT
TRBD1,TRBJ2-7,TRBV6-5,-,CASSYKDRTLYEQYF,TGTGCCAGCAGTTATAAGGACAGGACCCTCTACGAGCAGTACTTC
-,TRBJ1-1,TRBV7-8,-,CASSFSRGNTEAFF,TGTGCCAGCAGCTTCAGCCGGGGGAACACTGAAGCTTTCTTT
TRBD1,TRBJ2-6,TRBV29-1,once,CSVAGTGNVLTF,TGCAGCGTAGCCGGGACAGGCAACGTCCTGACTTTC
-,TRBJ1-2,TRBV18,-,CASSPTGDKRGYTF,TGTGCCAGCTCACCTACTGGAGATAAACGAGGCTACACCTTC
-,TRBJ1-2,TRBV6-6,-,CASSYSVARGGYTF,TGTGCCAGCAGTTACTCGGTTGCCCGAGGCGGCTACACCTTC
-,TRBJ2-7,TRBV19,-,CASSIVGSPHYEQYF,TGTGCCAGTAGTATAGTAGGTTCGCCTCACTACGAGCAGTACTTC
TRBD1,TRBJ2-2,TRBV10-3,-,CAISEELGTGRGELFF,TGTGCCATCAGTGAGGAGTTAGGGACAGGGCGGGGGGAGCTGTTTTTT
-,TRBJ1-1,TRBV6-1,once,CASSERWGTEAFF,TGTGCCAGCAGTGAAAGATGGGGCACTGAAGCTTTCTTT
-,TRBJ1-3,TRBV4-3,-,CASSQDVGGYGNTIYF,TGCGCCAGCAGCCAAGATGTCGGGGGCTATGGAAACACCATATATTTT
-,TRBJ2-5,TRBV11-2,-,CASSSMTGTQETQYF,TGTGCCAGCAGCTCAATGACCGGGACCCAAGAGACCCAGTACTTC
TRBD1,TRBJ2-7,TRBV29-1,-,CSVAGTGYEQYF,TGCAGCGTAGCCGGGACAGGGTACGAGCAGTACTTC
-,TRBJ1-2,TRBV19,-,CASSIYGGVDGYTF,TGTGCCAGTAGTATATACGGGGGCGTGGATGGCTACACCTTC
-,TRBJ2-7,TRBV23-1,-,CASRLDSGHEQYF,TGCGCCAGCAGACTGGACAGTGGCCACGAGCAGTACTTC
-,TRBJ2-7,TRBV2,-,CAGTLGASSYEQYF,TGTGCCGGAACCTTGGGGGCGAGCTCCTACGAGCAGTACTTC
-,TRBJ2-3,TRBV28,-,CASRDTTTDTQYF,TGTGCCAGCAGGGACACGACCACAGATACGCAGTATTTT
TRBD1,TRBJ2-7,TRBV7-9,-,CASSLAGRGTEQYF,TGTGCCAGCAGCTTAGCAGGCAGGGGGACCGAGCAGTACTTC
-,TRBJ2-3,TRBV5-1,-,CASSLPSTDTQYF,TGCGCCAGCAGCTTGCCTAGCACAGATACGCAGTATTTT
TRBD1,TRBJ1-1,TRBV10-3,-,CAIGVQTGKGDTEAFF,TGTGCCATCGGGGTACAGACAGGGAAAGGTGACACTGAAGCTTTCTTT
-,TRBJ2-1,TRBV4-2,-,CASSQDLGGSSYNEQFF,TGTGCCAGCAGCCAAGATTTAGGGGGTAGCTCCTACAATGAGCAGTTCTTC
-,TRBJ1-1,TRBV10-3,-,CAISGGGNTEAFF,TGTGCCATTAGCGGGGGGGGGAACACTGAAGCTTTCTTT
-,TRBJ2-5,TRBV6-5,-,CASSFNAWTGQESQYF,TGTGCCAGCAGTTTCAATGCCTGGACGGGTCAAGAGAGCCAGTACTTC
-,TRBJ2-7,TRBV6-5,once,CASSYREPMGYEQYF,TGTGCCAGCAGTTACCGGGAGCCAATGGGATACGAGCAGTACTTC
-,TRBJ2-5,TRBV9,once,CASSVDRAETQYF,TGTGCCAGCAGCGTAGACAGGGCCGAGACCCAGTACTTC
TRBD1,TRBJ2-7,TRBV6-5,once,CASSFRDRAYEQYF,TGTGCCAGCAGCTTCCGGGACAGGGCCTACGAGCAGTACTTC
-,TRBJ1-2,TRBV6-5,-,CASSYSAGANYGYTF,TGTGCCAGCAGTTACTCAGCAGGGGCTAACTATGGCTACACCTTC
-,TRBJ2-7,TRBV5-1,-,CASSLGGTYEQYF,TGCGCCAGCAGCTTGGGGGGGACCTACGAGCAGTACTTC
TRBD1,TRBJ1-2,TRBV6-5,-,CASTTTRTGFGYTF,TGTGCCAGCACCACGACAAGGACAGGATTTGGCTACACCTTC
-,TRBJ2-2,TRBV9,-,CASSVGGMSSTRDGELFF,TGTGCCAGCAGCGTAGGGGGGATGTCTAGTACGAGAGACGGGGAGCTGTTTTTT
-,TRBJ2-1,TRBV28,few,CASTVGGTYNEQFF,TGTGCCAGCACGGTAGGCGGGACCTACAATGAGCAGTTCTTC
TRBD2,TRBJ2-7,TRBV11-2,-,CASSFGTSGRFYEQYF,TGTGCCAGCAGCTTCGGGACTAGCGGGAGATTTTACGAGCAGTACTTC
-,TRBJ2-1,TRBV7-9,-,CASSLGGREQFF,TGTGCCAGCAGCTTAGGGGGGCGTGAGCAGTTCTTC
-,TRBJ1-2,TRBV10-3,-,CAISESAGPYGYTF,TGTGCCATCAGTGAGTCCGCAGGGCCCTATGGCTACACCTTC
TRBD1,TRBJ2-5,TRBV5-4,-,CASSGGQGAETQYF,TGTGCCAGCAGCGGAGGACAGGGAGCAGAGACCCAGTACTTC
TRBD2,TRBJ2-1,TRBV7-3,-,CASSLGLAANEQFF,TGTGCCAGCAGCTTGGGACTAGCGGCCAATGAGCAGTTCTTC
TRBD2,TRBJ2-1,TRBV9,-,CASTLSSGGAGEQFF,TGTGCCAGCACCTTATCGAGCGGGGGGGCCGGTGAGCAGTTCTTC
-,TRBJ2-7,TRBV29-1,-,CSVTRGTEQYF,TGCAGCGTCACGCGAGGAACCGAGCAGTACTTC
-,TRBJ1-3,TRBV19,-,CASSISGTSGNTIYF,TGTGCCAGTAGTATTTCTGGTACTTCTGGAAACACCATATATTTT
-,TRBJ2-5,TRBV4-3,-,CASSQDFTSRRGQYF,TGCGCCAGCAGCCAAGATTTCACTAGCCGACGGGGCCAGTACTTC
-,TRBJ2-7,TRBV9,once,CASSVEGASYEQYF,TGTGCCAGCAGCGTAGAAGGGGCTAGCTACGAGCAGTACTTC
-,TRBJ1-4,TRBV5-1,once,CASSLLGPNEKLFF,TGCGCCAGCAGCTTGTTGGGGCCTAATGAAAAACTGTTTTTT
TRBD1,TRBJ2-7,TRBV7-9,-,CASSSRDRALEQYF,TGTGCCAGCAGCAGCCGGGACAGGGCCCTCGAGCAGTACTTC
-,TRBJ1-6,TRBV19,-,CASSVTGSSYNSPLHF,TGTGCCAGTAGTGTTACGGGGAGCTCCTATAATTCACCCCTCCACTTT
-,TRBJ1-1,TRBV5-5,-,CASSFGGNTEAFF,TGTGCCAGCAGCTTCGGGGGGAACACTGAAGCTTTCTTT
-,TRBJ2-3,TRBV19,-,CASPGPAVSTDTQYF,TGTGCCAGTCCCGGCCCCGCGGTTAGCACAGATACGCAGTATTTT
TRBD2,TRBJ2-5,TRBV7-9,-,CASSSRAGGGETQYF,TGTGCCAGCAGCTCTCGAGCGGGAGGGGGAGAGACCCAGTACTTC
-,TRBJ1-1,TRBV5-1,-,CASSSGPSNTEAFF,TGCGCCAGCAGCTCTGGACCCAGCAACACTGAAGCTTTCTTT
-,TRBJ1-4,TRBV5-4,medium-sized,CASSLLPGEKLFF,TGTGCCAGCAGCTTGTTGCCAGGAGAAAAACTGTTTTTT
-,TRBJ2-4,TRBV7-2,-,CASSLGDNVAKNIQYF,TGTGCCAGCAGCTTAGGGGATAACGTAGCCAAAAACATTCAGTACTTC
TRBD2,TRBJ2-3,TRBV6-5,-,CASSRLAEGTDTQYF,TGTGCCAGCAGTAGACTAGCGGAAGGCACAGATACGCAGTATTTT
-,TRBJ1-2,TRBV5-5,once,CASSLGGAGTVDGYTF,TGTGCCAGCAGCTTGGGGGGGGCAGGGACGGTAGATGGCTACACCTTC
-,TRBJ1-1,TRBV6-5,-,CASSYMGGRTSVAFF,TGTGCCAGCAGTTACATGGGGGGGCGCACTTCGGTCGCTTTCTTT
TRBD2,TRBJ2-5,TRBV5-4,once,CASSPDGTSTETQYF,TGTGCCAGCAGCCCCGACGGGACTAGTACGGAGACCCAGTACTTC
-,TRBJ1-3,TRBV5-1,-,CASSLVVVGGTIYF,TGCGCCAGCAGCTTGGTTGTTGTTGGGGGGACCATATATTTT